One T cell receptor (beta chain) is described in this entry. The PCR contained 60 Vbeta and 13 Jbeta primers. The data were produced by immunoSEQ multiplex PCR, yet TCRdb's version contains in-frame clones alone and is incomplete. This listing includes 150,000 to 200,000 clones. This entry is derived from a study of cytomegalovirus exposure and HLA in healthy donors. The CDR3 runs 14 residues. The germline CDR1 and CDR2 sequences are GTSNPN and SVGIG (reference sequence). V shed 1 base and J shed 2 bases, with 9 bases lying between them. The sequenced sample was PBMCs. This rearrangement joins TRBV30 to TRBJ2-4, with TRBD2 as a possible D gene (6 bases). The receptor's source is a woman aged 55-75 years in good health and CMV-seronegative. The DNA for the CDR3 is TGTGCCTGGAGTGACGGGGGATCCAAAAACATTCAGTACTTC. Its translation: CAWSDGGSKNIQYF.